This T cell receptor beta chain stems from a study of shared clonotypes between healthy human individuals (dated by TCRdb to the early 2020s). Broadly, across the study: A few men and a couple of women, aged 18 to 49 years, made up the cohort. Per donor, three plates each were used for CD4 naive and CD4 memory, two for CD8 naive, and one for CD8 memory. To estimate repertoire size and how much clonotype sharing occurs between individuals, the study deeply sequenced the blood TCR repertoires of a handful of healthy adults. To increase sequencing depth and limit assay-specific biases, TCR repertoire library preparation and sequencing were carried out by different laboratories using diverse techniques. Per donor, leukapheresis produced somewhere between about 0.94 and 9.5 billion PBMCs. Overall study outcomes, separate from this receptor: Larger estimated clonotype richness was generally found for naive subsets than for memory subsets. Sampling was limited to blood, and TCR repertoires in tissue likely differ from TCR repertoires in blood. Across a handful of donors, around 5.4% of naive CD4, 3% to 4% of naive CD8, roughly 2.2% of memory CD4, and 0.4% of memory CD8 clonotypes were shared. Incomplete sequencing was indicated by rarefaction of sorted-subset datasets, despite the large sequencing depth. Clonotypes shared by all four sorted-subset donors showed higher generation probabilities than non-shared clonotypes. The small number of donors limited the genetic and exposure-history diversity represented. Pairwise subsampling indicated that sequencing depth was expected to affect the degree of clonotype sharing among donors.

The germline V gene (reference sequence) specifies SEHNR as CDR1 and FQNEAQ as CDR2. Trimming takes 5 bases from V and 0 bases from J, and the germline ends sit 7 bases apart. The CDR3 runs 14 residues from the cysteine to the phenylalanine. The retained sequence is limited to the CDR3, 42 bases, with the frame set at the first base. A word on this clone: It lacks a known antigen. Base qualities are not at hand, and no much larger clone is one base apart.

Using the deep immunoSEQ assay, multiplex PCR amplified TCR CDR3 regions from genomic DNA. Genomic DNA extracted from each cell subset was distributed evenly over all wells of several immunoSEQ 96-well plates, and each plate served as one replicate. For sorted subsets, about 200 ng genomic DNA, equal to about 30,000 T cell genomes, was loaded into each replicate PCR. Purified libraries were measured with a Qubit 3.0 fluorometer, size-checked on a Bioanalyzer 2100, and measured again with the KAPA Library Quantification kit. Each immunoSEQ 96-well plate was sequenced on its own single-read 150-cycle Illumina NextSeq 550 flow cell. Per the authors' processing: Because the immunoSEQ output included only junctional sequences and no quality scores, the filtering could not be the same as the filtering used for full-length reads. To assign V/J genes and CDR3, sequences were annotated against IMGT germline references using PyIR, a Python wrapper for IgBLAST v1.9. Any read was removed if the V/J assignment was weak (E-value above 1e-6), the CDR3 was missing, or the read contained stop codons, out-of-frame junctions, or ambiguous translated residues. A V3J clonotype was defined by an identical inferred V gene, J gene, and CDR3 amino acid sequence. Percentage overlap between repertoires was calculated by dividing the number of shared unique clonotypes by the size of the smaller repertoire. RTK rarefaction, the Chao1 estimator, and Recon v2.1 estimates of unobserved clonotypes were used to assess repertoire richness. Generation probabilities were computed with OLGA for all TCRbeta clonotypes obtained by the gDNA method from several donors. The clones in this table, taken by TCRdb from immuneACCESS, are in-frame only. Not every clone is retained; where verified, under half of the shortfall comes from an unresolved V gene, and the cause of the rest is unknown. V, J and clone size are taken as reported in that table, and D and trimming were inferred from the DNA itself. The sample has hundreds of thousands of clones on record, around 93% of them singletons. The leading ten clones occupy less than 25% of the sample.

CD8 naive samples consisted of CD45RO-negative cells that were positively selected for CCR7, yielding a CD45RA+CCR7+ population without TemRA cells. The donors were healthy, HIV-negative adults who had no recently reported acute infections or vaccinations. Every donor was a Caucasian adult residing in Nashville, Tennessee, USA. Blood was collected by leukapheresis, and PBMCs were isolated by Ficoll-Histopaque density gradient centrifugation and then cryopreserved in liquid nitrogen vapor phase. Purity and quantity of every magnetically sorted T cell population were checked by analytical flow cytometry. From each sorted fraction, genomic DNA was isolated and quantified by UV absorbance on a Nanodrop 2000c.

This receptor was identified in a man aged 25-40 years in good health. Sequencing input: naive CD8+ T cells sorted from blood. The sample's cell subset or site label, in plain terms: CD45RA+CCR7+. The sequence links TRBV7-9 to TRBJ2-2; TRBD1 might be the D gene, on 6 matching bases. The DNA reads TGTGCCAGCAGCCGGACAGCGAACACCGGGGAGCTGTTTTTT. Translation gives CASSRTANTGELFF.